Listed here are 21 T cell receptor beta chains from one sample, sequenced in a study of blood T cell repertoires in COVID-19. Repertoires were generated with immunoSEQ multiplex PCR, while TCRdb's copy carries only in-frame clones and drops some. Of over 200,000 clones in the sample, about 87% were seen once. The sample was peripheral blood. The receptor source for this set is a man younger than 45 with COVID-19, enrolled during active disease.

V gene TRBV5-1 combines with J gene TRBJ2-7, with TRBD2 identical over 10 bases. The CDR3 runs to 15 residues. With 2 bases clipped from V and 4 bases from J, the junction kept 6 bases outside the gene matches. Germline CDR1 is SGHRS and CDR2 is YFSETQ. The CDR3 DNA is TGCGCCAGCAGCTTCCTAGCGGGGGACCAATACGAGCAGTACTTC. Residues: CASSFLAGDQYEQYF.

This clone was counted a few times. CDR3 nucleotide sequence: TGTGCCAGCAGCGTAGGACAGAGCAATCAGCCCCAGCATTTT. Amino acids: CASSVGQSNQPQHF. The rearrangement joins TRBV9 to TRBJ1-5; TRBD1 is a possible D gene (5 bases). V was shortened by 0 bases and J by 1 base, with 5 bases between the two germline ends. Germline CDR1 is SGDLS and CDR2 is YYNGEE. This CDR3 has 14 amino acids. The full variable domain, with the rest looked up from reference TRBV9 and TRBJ1-5, is DSGVTQTPKHLITATGQRVTLRCSPRSGDLSVYWYQQSLDQGLQFLIQYYNGEERAKGNILERFSAQQFPDLHSELNLSSLELGDSALYFCASSVGQSNQPQHFGDGTRLSIL.

The DNA for the CDR3 is TGTGCCAGCAGTTTAACACCGACAGGGGCGGACAATCAGCCCCAGCATTTT. Translated, it gives CASSLTPTGADNQPQHF. V gene TRBV27 combines with J gene TRBJ1-5, with 8 positions matching TRBD1. Germline CDR1 is MNHEY and CDR2 is SMNVEV (reference sequence). The CDR3 length is 17 residues. V dropped 2 bases and J dropped 3; count of bases not matched to a gene: 9.

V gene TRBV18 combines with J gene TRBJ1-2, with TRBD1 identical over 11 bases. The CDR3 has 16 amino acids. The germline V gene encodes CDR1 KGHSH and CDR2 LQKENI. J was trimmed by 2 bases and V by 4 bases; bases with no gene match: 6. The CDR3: CASSRAGTGGNYGYTF. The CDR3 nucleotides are TGTGCCAGCTCACGAGCCGGGACAGGGGGGAACTATGGCTACACCTTC. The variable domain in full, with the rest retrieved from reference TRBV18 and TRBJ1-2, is NAGVMQNPRHLVRRRGQEARLRCSPMKGHSHVYWYRQLPEEGLKFMVYLQKENIIDESGMPKERFSAEFPKEGPSILRIQQVVRGDSAAYFCASSRAGTGGNYGYTFGSGTRLTVV.

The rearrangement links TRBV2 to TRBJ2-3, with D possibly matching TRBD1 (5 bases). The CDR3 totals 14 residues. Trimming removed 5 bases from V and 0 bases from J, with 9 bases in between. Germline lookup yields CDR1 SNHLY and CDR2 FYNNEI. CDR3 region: CASSWTRSTDTQYF. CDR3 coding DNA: TGTGCCAGCAGTTGGACAAGGAGCACAGATACGCAGTATTTT.

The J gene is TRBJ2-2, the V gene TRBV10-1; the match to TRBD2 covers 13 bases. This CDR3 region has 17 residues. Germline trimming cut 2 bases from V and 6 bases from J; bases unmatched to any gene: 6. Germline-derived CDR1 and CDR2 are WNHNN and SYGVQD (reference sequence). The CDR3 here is CASSEPGLAGVSGELFF. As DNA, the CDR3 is TGCGCCAGCAGTGAGCCTGGACTAGCGGGAGTGTCCGGGGAGCTGTTTTTT.

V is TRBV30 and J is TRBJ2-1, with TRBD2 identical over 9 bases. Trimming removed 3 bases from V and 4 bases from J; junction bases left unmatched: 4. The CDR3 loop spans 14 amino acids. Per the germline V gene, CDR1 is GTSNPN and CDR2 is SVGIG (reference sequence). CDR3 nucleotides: TGTGCCTGGAGGCTAGCGGGATCTTACAATGAGCAGTTCTTC. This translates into CAWRLAGSYNEQFF.

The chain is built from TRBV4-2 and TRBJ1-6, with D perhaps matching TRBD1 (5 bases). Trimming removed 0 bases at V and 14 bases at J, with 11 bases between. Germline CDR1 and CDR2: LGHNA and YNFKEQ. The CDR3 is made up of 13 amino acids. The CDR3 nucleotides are TGTGCCAGCAGCCAAGAACGGGGGACGGCCCTCCACTTT. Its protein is CASSQERGTALHF.

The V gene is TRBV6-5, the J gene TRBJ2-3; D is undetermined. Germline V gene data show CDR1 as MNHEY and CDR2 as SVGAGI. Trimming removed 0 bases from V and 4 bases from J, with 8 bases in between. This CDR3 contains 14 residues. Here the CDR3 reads CASSYSQYPDTQYF. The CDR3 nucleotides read TGTGCCAGCAGTTACTCTCAGTACCCAGATACGCAGTATTTT.

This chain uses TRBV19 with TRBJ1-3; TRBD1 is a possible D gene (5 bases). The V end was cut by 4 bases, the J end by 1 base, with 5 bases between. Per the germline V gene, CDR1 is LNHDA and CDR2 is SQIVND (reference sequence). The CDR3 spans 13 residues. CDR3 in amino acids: CASSTGSGNTIYF. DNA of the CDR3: TGTGCCAGTAGTACAGGGTCTGGAAACACCATATATTTT. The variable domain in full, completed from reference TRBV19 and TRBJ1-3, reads DGGITQSPKYLFRKEGQNVTLSCEQNLNHDAMYWYRQDPGQGLRLIYYSQIVNDFQKGDIAEGYSVSREKKESFPLTVTSAQKNPTAFYLCASSTGSGNTIYFGEGSWLTVV.

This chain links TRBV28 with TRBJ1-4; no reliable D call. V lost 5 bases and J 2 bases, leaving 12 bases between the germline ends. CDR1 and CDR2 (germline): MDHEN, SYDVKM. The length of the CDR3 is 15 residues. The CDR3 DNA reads TGTGCCAGCAGTGGAGCCAGCACCACTAATGAAAAACTGTTTTTT. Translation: CASSGASTTNEKLFF.

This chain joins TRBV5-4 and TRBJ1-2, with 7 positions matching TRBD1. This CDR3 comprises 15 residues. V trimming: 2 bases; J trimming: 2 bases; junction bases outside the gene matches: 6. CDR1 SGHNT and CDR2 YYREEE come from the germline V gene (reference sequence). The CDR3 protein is CASSLASGQNYGYTF. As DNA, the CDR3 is TGTGCCAGCAGCTTAGCTTCGGGACAGAACTATGGCTACACCTTC.

The CDR3 protein is CASKAGQGTTGELFF. Written as DNA, the CDR3 is TGTGCCAGTAAAGCGGGACAGGGGACCACCGGGGAGCTGTTTTTT. The chain employs TRBV19 and TRBJ2-2; 10 nucleotides align to TRBD1. Looked up from germline, CDR1 is LNHDA and CDR2 is SQIVND (reference sequence). The CDR3 sequence is 15 residues long. With V trimmed by 7 bases and J by 4 bases, 6 bases remained unmatched.

In DNA, the CDR3 is TGCGCCAGCAGCCAAGACCCTCCCACTAGCGTCGCAGATACGCAGTATTTT. It translates to CASSQDPPTSVADTQYF. This sequence joins TRBV4-1 and TRBJ2-3; 7 nucleotides line up with TRBD2. The V gene's germline CDR1 is MGHRA and CDR2 YSYEKL. V lost 0 bases, J lost 4 bases, and 10 bases stayed unmatched. The CDR3 is 17 amino acids.

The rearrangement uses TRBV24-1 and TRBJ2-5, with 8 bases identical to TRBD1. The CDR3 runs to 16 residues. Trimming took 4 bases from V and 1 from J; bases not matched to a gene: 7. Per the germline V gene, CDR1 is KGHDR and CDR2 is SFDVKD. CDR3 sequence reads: CATSDPDRASQETQYF. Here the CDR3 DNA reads TGTGCCACCAGTGACCCGGACAGGGCCTCCCAAGAGACCCAGTACTTC.

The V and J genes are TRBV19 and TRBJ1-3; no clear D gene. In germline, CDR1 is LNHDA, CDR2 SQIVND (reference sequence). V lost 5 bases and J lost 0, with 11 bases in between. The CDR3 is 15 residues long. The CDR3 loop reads CASSSRGSSGNTIYF. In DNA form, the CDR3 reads TGTGCCAGTAGTTCCCGGGGATCCTCTGGAAACACCATATATTTT.

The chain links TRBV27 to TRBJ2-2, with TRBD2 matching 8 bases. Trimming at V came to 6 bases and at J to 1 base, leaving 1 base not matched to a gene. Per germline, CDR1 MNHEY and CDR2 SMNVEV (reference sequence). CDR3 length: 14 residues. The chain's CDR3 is CASRLAVNTGELFF. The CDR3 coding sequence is TGTGCCAGCAGACTAGCGGTGAACACCGGGGAGCTGTTTTTT.

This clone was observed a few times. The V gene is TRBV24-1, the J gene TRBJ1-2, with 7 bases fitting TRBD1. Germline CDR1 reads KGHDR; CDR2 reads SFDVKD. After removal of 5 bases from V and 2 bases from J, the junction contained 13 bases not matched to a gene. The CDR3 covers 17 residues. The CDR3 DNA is TGTGCCACCAGTGCTCGGACAGGCCTGGGGGCCAACTATGGCTACACCTTC. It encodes CATSARTGLGANYGYTF.

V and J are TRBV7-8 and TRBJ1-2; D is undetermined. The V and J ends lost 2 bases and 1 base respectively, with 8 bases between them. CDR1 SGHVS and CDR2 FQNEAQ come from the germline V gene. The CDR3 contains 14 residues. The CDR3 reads CASSLNQVNYGYTF. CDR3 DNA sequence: TGTGCCAGCAGCTTAAATCAGGTTAACTATGGCTACACCTTC.

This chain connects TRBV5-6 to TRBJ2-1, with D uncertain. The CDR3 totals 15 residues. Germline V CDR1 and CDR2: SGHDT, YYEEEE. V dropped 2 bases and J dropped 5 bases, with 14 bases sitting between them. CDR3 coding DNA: TGTGCCAGCAGCTTCATTATCGGTCTCCACAATGAGCAGTTCTTC. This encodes CASSFIIGLHNEQFF.

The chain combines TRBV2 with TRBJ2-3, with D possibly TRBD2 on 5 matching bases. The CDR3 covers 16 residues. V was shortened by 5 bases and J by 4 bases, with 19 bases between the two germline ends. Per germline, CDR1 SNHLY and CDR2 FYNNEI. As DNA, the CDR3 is TGTGCCAGCAGTCATACCTTGGGAGAAAACCCAGATACGCAGTATTTT. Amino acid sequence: CASSHTLGENPDTQYF.